The 17 T cell receptor beta chains listed next were all sequenced from one sample in a study of T cell repertoires in cytomegalovirus infection. These receptors' antigens are unknown. One entry per CDR3 protein, called by TCRdb with MiXCR from the reads. The table shows around 71,000 distinct CDR3 sequences, with 20% occurring only once. This material consisted of CD8+ T cells from cultured PBMCs, taken from culture after CMV antigen stimulation. These receptors were taken from a human donor in good health (CMV status not recorded). Some clones in this sample may be carry-over from other donors' samples.

Only one count was recorded for this clonotype. The rearrangement links TRBV12-3 or TRBV12-4 to TRBJ2-2; 8 nucleotides line up with TRBD2. CDR3 size: 16 residues. V lost 8 bases to trimming and J lost 2 bases; unmatched junction nucleotides: 10. Here the CDR3 DNA reads TGTGCCAGCCTATCGCGGGGGGCCTTAAACACCGGGGAGCTGTTTTTT. As protein: CASLSRGALNTGELFF.

This clonotype was seen repeatedly, ten times or more. This chain uses TRBV4-3 with TRBJ1-5; D is uncertain. The V and J ends lost 0 bases and 6 bases respectively, with 6 bases between them. CDR1 is LGHNA and CDR2 is YSLEER in the germline V gene. The CDR3 is 13 amino acids. CDR3 nucleotides: TGCGCCAGCAGCCAAGAAGAAGGTCAGCCCCAGCATTTT. This encodes CASSQEEGQPQHF.

This clonotype was counted between two and nine times. The CDR3 loop reads CASSPGRSGLAGQYF. In DNA form, the CDR3 reads TGTGCCAGCAGCCCTGGCAGATCGGGACTAGCGGGACAGTACTTC. The chain employs TRBV7-9 and TRBJ2-7, with 13 nucleotides matching TRBD2. CDR3 length: 15 residues. The V gene's germline CDR1 is SEHNR and CDR2 FQNEAQ (reference sequence). J gave up 10 bases and V 5 bases, and 11 bases lay outside the gene matches.

The chain is built from TRBV29-1 and TRBJ2-5; 7 nucleotides match TRBD2. The junction had 12 bases not matched to a gene; V was cut back by 1 base and J by 10 bases. This CDR3 contains 14 residues. From germline, CDR1 is SQVTM and CDR2 ANQGSEA. The CDR3 DNA reads as TGCAGCGTTGAAGTGGTAGGACTAGGAAGGGTCCAGTACTTC. It encodes CSVEVVGLGRVQYF.

This clonotype was observed a handful of times. This chain links TRBV7-9 with TRBJ2-7; D remains unclear. V lost 5 bases to trimming and J lost 2 bases, with 13 bases between them. In germline, CDR1 is SEHNR, CDR2 FQNEAQ (reference sequence). The CDR3 is 14 amino acids. The CDR3 is CASSPAGGPYEQYF. The CDR3 nucleotides are TGTGCCAGCAGCCCGGCCGGCGGACCCTACGAGCAGTACTTC.

This chain uses TRBV7-8 with TRBJ1-1; D is unclear. From germline, CDR1 is SGHVS and CDR2 FQNEAQ. V gave up 5 bases and J gave up 1 base, with 17 bases separating them. This CDR3 comprises 16 residues. The DNA of the CDR3 is TGTGCCAGCAGCCTTAAGGCCGACGGAGGGAACACTGAAGCTTTCTTT. Protein: CASSLKADGGNTEAFF.

V is TRBV13 and J is TRBJ2-1; D possibly corresponds to TRBD2 (5 bases). Per the germline V gene, CDR1 is PRHDT and CDR2 is FYEKMQ (reference sequence). CDR3 length equals 13 residues. Deletions cut 3 bases from V and 7 bases from J, with 10 bases between. As DNA, the CDR3 is TGTGCCAGCAGCTTCGGGGTCCGAAATGAGCAGTTCTTC. Encoded protein: CASSFGVRNEQFF. The full variable domain, in which reference TRBV13 and TRBJ2-1 provide the parts outside the CDR3, is AAGVIQSPRHLIKEKRETATLKCYPIPRHDTVYWYQQGPGQDPQFLISFYEKMQSDKGSIPDRFSAQQFSDYHSELNMSSLELGDSALYFCASSFGVRNEQFFGPGTRLTVL.

This clonotype was observed a handful of times. The chain is built from TRBV7-2 and TRBJ2-7; 7 bases are a match to TRBD1. The CDR3 has 14 residues. V was clipped by 5 bases and J by 1 base; unmatched bases: 5. CDR1 is SGHTA and CDR2 is FQGNSA in the germline V gene. CDR3 nucleotide sequence: TGTGCCAGCAGCACTTGGGACAGTTCCTACGAGCAGTACTTC. It yields the protein CASSTWDSSYEQYF.

The genes are TRBV7-8 and TRBJ2-7, with 9 positions matching TRBD1. Germline trimming cut 4 bases from V and 6 bases from J; bases unmatched to any gene: 4. The CDR3 length is 13 residues. Germline CDR1 is SGHVS and CDR2 is FQNEAQ. The CDR3 region has the DNA TGTGCCAGCAGCTGGGGACAGGGAGGCGAGCAGTACTTC. This sequence encodes CASSWGQGGEQYF.

In this sample, this clonotype turned up a few times. J is TRBJ2-3 and V is TRBV5-4; D is ambiguous. The CDR3 covers 15 residues. V shed 4 bases and J shed 5 bases, with 17 bases lying between them. The germline V gene has CDR1 SGHNT and CDR2 YYREEE (reference sequence). The CDR3 coding sequence is TGTGCCAGCAGCCCCCGGCGGTCTAGTAGAGATACGCAGTATTTT. Translation gives CASSPRRSSRDTQYF. Combining the CDR3 with reference TRBV5-4 and TRBJ2-3 gives the whole variable domain ETGVTQSPTHLIKTRGQQVTLRCSSQSGHNTVSWYQQALGQGPQFIFQYYREEENGRGNFPPRFSGLQFPNYSSELNVNALELDDSALYLCASSPRRSSRDTQYFGPGTRLTVL.

V and J are TRBV5-6 and TRBJ2-7, with D uncertain. Germline assignment: CDR1 SGHDT and CDR2 YYEEEE. Trimming cost V 2 bases and J 4 bases, with 13 bases left between them. The CDR3 has 14 amino acids. Here the CDR3 DNA reads TGTGCCAGCAGCTTTTCAGGTCGAGCTTACGAGCAGTACTTC. As protein: CASSFSGRAYEQYF.

The V call is TRBV14, the J call TRBJ2-7, with D possibly matching TRBD1 (6 bases). The ends were cut back, 4 bases at V and 3 bases at J, with 10 bases in the middle. Germline CDR1 is SGHDN and CDR2 is FVKESK. The CDR3 is 13 amino acids. The DNA of the CDR3 is TGTGCCAGCAGCCCGGGACACAACTACGAGCAGTACTTC. It yields the protein CASSPGHNYEQYF.

The genes are TRBV6-2 or TRBV6-3 and TRBJ2-2; TRBD1 aligns across 7 bases. There are 15 residues in the CDR3. V shed 4 bases and J 6 bases; nucleotides not matched to a gene: 8. Germline loops: CDR1 MNHEY, CDR2 SVGEGT. The CDR3 protein is CASSSGQDEAGELFF. CDR3 DNA sequence: TGTGCCAGCAGTTCTGGACAGGACGAAGCCGGGGAGCTGTTTTTT.

J is TRBJ1-1 and V is TRBV7-8, with 9 bases identical to TRBD1. Germline CDR1 reads SGHVS; CDR2 reads FQNEAQ. The CDR3 runs to 17 residues. V was pared by 5 bases and J by 0 bases, with 10 bases of the junction left unmatched. CDR3 sequence: CASSPNPGQGLNTEAFF. CDR3 in DNA: TGTGCCAGCAGCCCGAACCCGGGACAGGGATTGAACACTGAAGCTTTCTTT.

In its sample, this clonotype was seen a few times. The limits of the CDR3 on the DNA are not certain, so only TCRdb's listed CDR3 is given. The V call is TRBV7-8, the J call TRBJ1-1; the DNA was not compared with TRBD1, the D call given in the table. The CDR3 spans 17 residues, counting both ends. Looked up from germline, CDR1 is SGHVS and CDR2 is FQNEAQ. Here the CDR3 reads CASSLFGPGTRNTEAFF.

The V and J genes are TRBV6-4 and TRBJ2-6, with D tentatively TRBD1 or TRBD2 (5 bases each). The V and J ends lost 3 bases and 4 bases respectively, with 7 bases between them. Germline V gene lookup returns CDR1 MRHNA and CDR2 SNTAGT. This CDR3 contains 14 residues. The CDR3 protein is CASSEGVGANVLTF. The CDR3 bases are TGTGCCAGCAGTGAGGGGGTCGGGGCCAACGTCCTGACTTTC.

This clonotype appeared a few times. V and J are TRBV7-2 and TRBJ2-1, with TRBD2 matching over 10 bases. The V and J ends lost 2 bases and 5 bases, in that order; junction bases with no gene match: 0. This CDR3 has 14 residues. Germline-derived CDR1 and CDR2 are SGHTA and FQGNSA. The CDR3 coding sequence is TGTGCCAGCAGCTTACTAGCGGGGGACAATGAGCAGTTCTTC. It translates to CASSLLAGDNEQFF.